Following are 25 T cell receptor beta chains from one sample sequenced in a study of T cell changes during pregnancy in multiple sclerosis (dated by TCRdb to the late 2010s). Libraries were constructed by the immunoSEQ multiplex PCR assay. TCRdb's version of the immuneACCESS table is confined to in-frame rearrangements and falls short of the full clone set. An unresolved V gene accounts for under half of the shortfall where checked; the remainder is of unknown origin. Recorded for this sample are 25,000 to 30,000 clones; about 84% of them occurred a single time. The ten top clones hold just over 8% of the sample. The sequences come from CD8+ T cells from peripheral blood mononuclear cells, collected after pregnancy. The receptors come from a female donor with multiple sclerosis, enrolled in a pregnancy study.

The chain recombines TRBV10-2 with TRBJ1-6; D is perhaps TRBD1 (5 bases). Trimming took off 9 bases at V and 10 bases at J, with 19 bases between the two ends. Per germline, CDR1 WSHSY and CDR2 SAAADI. The CDR3 sequence is 14 residues long. Written as DNA, the CDR3 is TGCGCCAGTGGGGGGTGGGAGGGTTCCTCACCCCTCCACTTT. Encoded protein: CASGGWEGSSPLHF.

The V call is TRBV6-5, the J call TRBJ2-7, with D unclear. This CDR3 has 11 amino acids. The V and J ends lost 6 bases and 4 bases respectively, with 7 bases between them. The V gene's germline CDR1 is MNHEY and CDR2 SVGAGI. The CDR3, as DNA: TGTGCCAGCAGAAACGGTTACGAGCAGTACTTC. Encoded protein: CASRNGYEQYF.

In DNA form, the CDR3 reads TGCGCCAGCAGCTTGGCAGGACTAGCGGGGGTCACAGATACGCAGTATTTT. Encoded protein: CASSLAGLAGVTDTQYF. The chain combines TRBV5-1 with TRBJ2-3, with TRBD2 matching over 13 bases. CDR3 length: 17 amino acids. From germline, CDR1 is SGHRS and CDR2 YFSETQ. V lost 0 bases to trimming and J lost 2 bases; unmatched junction nucleotides: 3.

The rearrangement links TRBV7-9 to TRBJ1-4; weak D call: TRBD1 (5 bases). The CDR3 consists of 15 residues. Per the germline V gene, CDR1 is SEHNR and CDR2 is FQNEAQ (reference sequence). Trimming pared 5 bases from V and 5 bases from J, leaving 15 bases between. The chain's CDR3 is CASSLQGLQNEKLFF. DNA of the CDR3: TGTGCCAGCAGCCTTCAGGGCCTGCAGAATGAAAAACTGTTTTTT.

The chain recombines TRBV7-6 with TRBJ1-4; no reliable D call. CDR1 and CDR2 from the germline V gene are SGHVS and FNYEAQ. The CDR3 loop spans 12 amino acids. Trimming cost V 1 base and J 11 bases, with 8 bases left between them. In DNA, the CDR3 is TGTGCCAGCAGCTTAGGGGGAGGGAAACTGTTTTTT. Its translation is CASSLGGGKLFF.

This chain joins TRBV5-5 and TRBJ2-1; 10 bases map to TRBD2. With 9 bases clipped from V and 7 bases from J, the junction kept 13 bases outside the gene matches. The germline CDR1 and CDR2 sequences are SGHKS and YYEKEE (reference sequence). CDR3 length: 15 amino acids. This CDR3 reads CATAPGLASDNEQFF. The CDR3 nucleotides read TGTGCCACAGCTCCGGGACTAGCGTCAGATAATGAGCAGTTCTTC.

The J gene is TRBJ2-1, the V gene TRBV11-2; D gene unclear. This CDR3 has 15 amino acids. Germline V gives CDR1 SGHAT, CDR2 FQNNGV. Trimming cost V 4 bases and J 4 bases, with 14 bases left between them. This chain's CDR3 is CASSSAWQIYNEQFF. CDR3 sequence (DNA): TGTGCCAGCAGCTCCGCCTGGCAGATTTACAATGAGCAGTTCTTC.

Of note for this clone: Germline is not matched at one junction end, which may reflect a read error. V usage is TRBV7-7 and J usage is TRBJ2-1; 11 bases line up with TRBD2. Germline V lookup: CDR1 SSHAT, CDR2 FNYEAQ (reference sequence). This CDR3 has 15 residues. In DNA form, the CDR3 reads TGTGCTAGCAGTCCCCTAGCGGGGGGCTACAATGAGCAGTTCTTC. Translating it yields CASSPLAGGYNEQFF.

The chain links TRBV5-4 to TRBJ1-2; TRBD1 agrees at 7 bases. The germline V gene encodes CDR1 SGHNT and CDR2 YYREEE (reference sequence). There are 14 residues in the CDR3. V lost 2 bases, J lost 5 bases, and 6 bases stayed unmatched. The CDR3 loop reads CASSFLDREYGYTF. DNA for the CDR3: TGTGCCAGCAGCTTCCTCGACAGGGAGTATGGCTACACCTTC.

On this clone itself: One base away lies a much larger clone, so this may be a sequencing read error. The chain is built from TRBV10-1 and TRBJ2-3; 7 nucleotides match TRBD2. The V and J ends lost 6 bases and 2 bases, in that order; junction bases with no gene match: 17. The germline CDR1 and CDR2 sequences are WNHNN and SYGVQD (reference sequence). This CDR3 is built from 18 residues. The DNA of the CDR3 is TGCGCCAGCAGCGGGACTGGCGGGGGACCCCTACTCACAGATACGCAGTATTTT. Its protein is CASSGTGGGPLLTDTQYF.

The CDR3 nucleotides read TGCAGCGTGACAGGGGGGGGAACCTACGAGCAGTACTTC. This encodes CSVTGGGTYEQYF. The chain combines TRBV29-1 with TRBJ2-7; TRBD1 matches at 9 bases. The CDR3 runs to 13 residues. Per the germline V gene, CDR1 is SQVTM and CDR2 is ANQGSEA. Germline trimming cut 6 bases from V and 2 bases from J; bases unmatched to any gene: 5.

This clone was observed a single time. The genes are TRBV4-1 and TRBJ1-2, with 7 bases that match TRBD1. Germline CDR1 reads MGHRA; CDR2 reads YSYEKL. V was pared by 0 bases and J by 4 bases, with 2 bases of the junction left unmatched. This CDR3 has 14 residues. This CDR3 is CASSQEQGIYGYTF. CDR3 DNA sequence: TGCGCCAGCAGCCAAGAACAGGGGATCTATGGCTACACCTTC.

This chain joins TRBV5-4 and TRBJ1-2, with TRBD1 matching over 10 bases. Germline V CDR1 and CDR2: SGHNT, YYREEE (reference sequence). V gave up 4 bases and J gave up 10 bases; unmatched junction bases: 7. CDR3 size: 13 residues. Here the CDR3 reads CASSARDRGNYTF. Written as DNA, the CDR3 is TGTGCCAGCAGCGCCCGGGACAGGGGCAACTACACCTTC.

The chain joins TRBV19 to TRBJ1-2; 10 bases match TRBD1. Germline CDR1 LNHDA, CDR2 SQIVND (reference sequence). The trim removed 3 bases at V and 3 bases at J, leaving 7 bases unmatched. The CDR3 is 16 amino acids. Written as DNA, the CDR3 is TGTGCCAGTAGTATGCATCCCGGACAGGGGGACTATGGCTACACCTTC. Translated, it gives CASSMHPGQGDYGYTF.

The rearrangement uses TRBV11-2 and TRBJ2-7, with D uncertain. The CDR3 consists of 13 residues. The germline V and J ends were trimmed by 0 bases and 3 bases, with 6 bases remaining between them. Per the germline V gene, CDR1 is SGHAT and CDR2 is FQNNGV. CDR3 sequence reads: CASSLDPFYEQYF. The CDR3 coding sequence is TGTGCCAGCAGCTTAGATCCGTTCTACGAGCAGTACTTC.

The genes are TRBV5-6 and TRBJ2-4, with D tentatively TRBD1 (6 bases). CDR1 SGHDT and CDR2 YYEEEE come from the germline V gene. V lost 0 bases, J lost 5 bases, and 21 bases lay in between. The CDR3 is 18 residues long. The CDR3: CASSLVGAAGVWQNIQYF. CDR3 DNA sequence: TGTGCCAGCAGCTTGGTGGGTGCGGCAGGGGTATGGCAAAACATTCAGTACTTC.

On this clone itself: Other DNA sequences in this sample translate to the same CDR3. The V gene is TRBV19, the J gene TRBJ1-3; the D is unclear. This CDR3 has 14 residues. With 2 bases removed from V and 3 bases from J, the gap between germline ends came to 8 bases. Germline CDR1 and CDR2: LNHDA and SQIVND (reference sequence). CDR3: CASSIRGDGNTIYF. The DNA of the CDR3 is TGTGCCAGTAGTATACGAGGTGATGGAAACACCATATATTTT.

The V call is TRBV9, the J call TRBJ2-1; 8 bases fit TRBD2. Per germline, CDR1 SGDLS and CDR2 YYNGEE. V lost 2 bases and J lost 8; bases outside the gene matches: 6. The CDR3 sequence is 14 residues long. This CDR3 reads CASSVAGGRHEQFF. As DNA, the CDR3 is TGTGCCAGCAGCGTGGCGGGGGGACGGCATGAGCAGTTCTTC.

This clone was detected a few times. The chain couples TRBV7-9 to TRBJ2-1; the match to TRBD1 covers 8 bases. The junction had 5 bases not matched to a gene; V was cut back by 5 bases and J by 2 bases. The CDR3 extends over 15 amino acids. Germline-derived CDR1 and CDR2 are SEHNR and FQNEAQ (reference sequence). The CDR3 is CASSHGQGTYNEQFF. The CDR3 DNA sequence: TGTGCCAGCAGCCATGGACAGGGTACCTACAATGAGCAGTTCTTC.

The chain has TRBV6-5 and TRBJ2-7; 8 bases line up with TRBD1. Germline assignment: CDR1 MNHEY and CDR2 SVGAGI. The CDR3 covers 10 residues. Losses at the gene ends were 6 bases for V and 12 bases for J; bases not matched to a gene: 4. The CDR3 loop is CASRDRAWYF. The CDR3 DNA sequence: TGTGCCAGCAGGGACAGGGCGTGGTACTTC.

The chain has TRBV7-9 and TRBJ1-1, with D perhaps matching TRBD1 (6 bases). Per germline, CDR1 SEHNR and CDR2 FQNEAQ (reference sequence). This CDR3 region has 15 residues. V gave up 5 bases and J gave up 3 bases, with 16 bases separating them. The CDR3 sequence: CASSPGEGWHTEAFF. DNA for the CDR3: TGTGCCAGCAGCCCAGGGGAGGGGTGGCACACTGAAGCTTTCTTT.

This chain joins TRBV30 and TRBJ2-2; 7 nucleotides line up with TRBD1. The CDR3 covers 13 residues. Germline CDR1 is GTSNPN and CDR2 is SVGIG (reference sequence). The trim removed 7 bases at V and 3 bases at J, leaving 5 bases unmatched. The CDR3 loop reads CASDRQYTGELFF. The CDR3, as DNA: TGTGCCTCGGACAGGCAATACACCGGGGAGCTGTTTTTT. The whole variable domain, filled in from reference TRBV30 and TRBJ2-2, reads SQTIHQWPATLVQPVGSPLSLECTVEGTSNPNLYWYRQAAGRGLQLLFYSVGIGQISSEVPQNLSASRPQDRQFILSSKKLLLSDSGFYLCASDRQYTGELFFGEGSRLTVL.

This clone has a single count. The chain links TRBV13 to TRBJ1-5, with TRBD1 matching 9 bases. The CDR3 consists of 15 residues. V dropped 3 bases and J dropped 8; count of bases not matched to a gene: 8. Germline-derived CDR1 and CDR2 are PRHDT and FYEKMQ (reference sequence). In DNA, the CDR3 is TGTGCCAGCAGCTTCAGAGGGACAGGGAGTGAGCCCCAGCATTTT. This codes for CASSFRGTGSEPQHF.

The rearrangement joins TRBV6-5 to TRBJ1-1, with D perhaps matching TRBD1 (5 bases). The CDR3 is 14 amino acids. The V gene's germline CDR1 is MNHEY and CDR2 SVGAGI. Trimming pared 0 bases from V and 3 bases from J, leaving 8 bases between. The CDR3 sequence: CASSYSGVDTEAFF. The CDR3 coding sequence is TGTGCCAGCAGTTACTCAGGGGTAGACACTGAAGCTTTCTTT.

The chain combines TRBV11-2 with TRBJ2-3, with 11 bases that match TRBD2. This CDR3 has 16 amino acids. Germline trimming cut 5 bases from V and 1 base from J; bases unmatched to any gene: 5. Germline assignment: CDR1 SGHAT and CDR2 FQNNGV. CDR3: CASSPKLAGGTDTQYF. CDR3 nucleotides: TGTGCCAGCAGCCCCAAACTAGCGGGGGGCACAGATACGCAGTATTTT.